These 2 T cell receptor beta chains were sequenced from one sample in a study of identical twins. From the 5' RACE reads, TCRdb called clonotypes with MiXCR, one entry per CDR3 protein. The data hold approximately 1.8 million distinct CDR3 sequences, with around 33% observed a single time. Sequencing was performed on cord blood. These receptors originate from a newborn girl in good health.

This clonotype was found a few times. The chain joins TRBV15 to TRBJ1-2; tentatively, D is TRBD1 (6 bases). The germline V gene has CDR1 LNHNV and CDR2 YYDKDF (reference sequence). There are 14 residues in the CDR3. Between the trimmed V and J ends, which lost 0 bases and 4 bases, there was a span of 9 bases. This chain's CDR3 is CATSRDPTGYGYTF. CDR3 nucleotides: TGTGCCACCAGCAGAGACCCGACAGGCTATGGCTACACCTTC.

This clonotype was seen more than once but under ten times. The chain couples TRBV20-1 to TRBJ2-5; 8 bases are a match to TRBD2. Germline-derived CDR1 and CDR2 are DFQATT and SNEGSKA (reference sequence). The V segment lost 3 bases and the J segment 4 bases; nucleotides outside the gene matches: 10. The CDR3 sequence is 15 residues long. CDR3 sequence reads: CSARKAGLVGETQYF. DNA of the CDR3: TGCAGTGCTAGGAAGGCGGGACTAGTAGGAGAGACCCAGTACTTC.